This TCR beta chain was captured by sequencing in a study of OX40 agonist ivuxolimab in advanced cancers. Clones were read by immunoSEQ multiplex PCR, and TCRdb kept only the in-frame ones, dropping some. Among around 39,000 clones listed, under 85% were seen once. Sequences were derived from CD4+ or CD8+ T cells sorted from blood, sampled in a trial of the OX40 agonist ivuxolimab. The sequence came from an adult with an advanced solid tumor such as melanoma, head and neck, liver or kidney cancer.

As DNA, the CDR3 is TGTGCCAGCTCCCAAGGGGGTGCGAACTATGGCTACACCTTC. Its translation is CASSQGGANYGYTF. This chain connects TRBV18 to TRBJ1-2, with D possibly TRBD1 on 6 matching bases. There are 14 residues in the CDR3. The germline gives CDR1 KGHSH, CDR2 LQKENI. V was clipped by 6 bases and J by 2 bases, with 13 bases between them. The full variable domain, completed using reference TRBV18 and TRBJ1-2, is NAGVMQNPRHLVRRRGQEARLRCSPMKGHSHVYWYRQLPEEGLKFMVYLQKENIIDESGMPKERFSAEFPKEGPSILRIQQVVRGDSAAYFCASSQGGANYGYTFGSGTRLTVV.